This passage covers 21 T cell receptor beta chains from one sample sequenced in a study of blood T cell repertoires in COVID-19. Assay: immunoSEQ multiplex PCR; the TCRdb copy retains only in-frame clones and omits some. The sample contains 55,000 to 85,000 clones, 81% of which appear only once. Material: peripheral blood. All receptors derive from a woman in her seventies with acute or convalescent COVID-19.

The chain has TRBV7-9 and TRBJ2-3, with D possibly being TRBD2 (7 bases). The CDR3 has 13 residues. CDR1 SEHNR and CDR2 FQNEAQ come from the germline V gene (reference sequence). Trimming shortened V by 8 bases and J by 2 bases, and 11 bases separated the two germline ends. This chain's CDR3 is CASGGANTDTQYF. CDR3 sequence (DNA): TGTGCCAGCGGGGGGGCTAACACAGATACGCAGTATTTT.

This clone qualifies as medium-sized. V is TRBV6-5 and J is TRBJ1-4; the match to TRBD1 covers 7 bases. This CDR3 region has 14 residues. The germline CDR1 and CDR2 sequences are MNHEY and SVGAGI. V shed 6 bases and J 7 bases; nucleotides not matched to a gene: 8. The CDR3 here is CASSRDRVPEKLFF. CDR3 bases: TGTGCCAGCAGCCGGGACAGAGTTCCTGAAAAACTGTTTTTT.

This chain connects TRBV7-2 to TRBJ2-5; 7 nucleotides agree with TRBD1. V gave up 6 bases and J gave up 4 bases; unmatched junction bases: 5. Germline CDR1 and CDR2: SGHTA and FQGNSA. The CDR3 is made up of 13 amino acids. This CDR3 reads CASRKDRVETQYF. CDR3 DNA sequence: TGTGCCAGCAGAAAAGACAGGGTAGAGACCCAGTACTTC.

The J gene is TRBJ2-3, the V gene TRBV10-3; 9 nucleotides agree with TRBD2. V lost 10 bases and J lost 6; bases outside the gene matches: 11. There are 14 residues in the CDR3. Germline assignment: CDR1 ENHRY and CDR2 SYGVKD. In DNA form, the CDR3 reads TGTGCCAGCGGGGGGGGTATTGGGGTGGATACGCAGTATTTT. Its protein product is CASGGGIGVDTQYF.

DNA of the CDR3: TGCGCCAGCAGCCTTACCTCCGGGGAGCAGTTCTTC. Protein sequence: CASSLTSGEQFF. This sequence joins TRBV5-1 and TRBJ2-1, with D uncertain. Germline V gene lookup returns CDR1 SGHRS and CDR2 YFSETQ. V shed 4 bases and J shed 10 bases, with 12 bases lying between them. The CDR3 is made up of 12 amino acids.

CDR3 protein: CASRTDVSYGYTF. CDR3 DNA: TGTGCCAGCAGAACAGACGTGTCCTATGGCTACACCTTC. The rearrangement uses TRBV6-5 and TRBJ1-2; D is unclear. There are 13 residues in the CDR3. Germline V gene data show CDR1 as MNHEY and CDR2 as SVGAGI. V lost 6 bases and J lost 4, with 12 bases in between.

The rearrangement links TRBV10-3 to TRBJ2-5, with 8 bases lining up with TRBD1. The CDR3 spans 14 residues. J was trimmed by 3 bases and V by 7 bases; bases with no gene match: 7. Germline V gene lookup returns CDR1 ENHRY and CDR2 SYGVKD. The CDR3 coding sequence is TGTGCCATCACCCGGGACAGGACTAAAGAGACCCAGTACTTC. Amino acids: CAITRDRTKETQYF.

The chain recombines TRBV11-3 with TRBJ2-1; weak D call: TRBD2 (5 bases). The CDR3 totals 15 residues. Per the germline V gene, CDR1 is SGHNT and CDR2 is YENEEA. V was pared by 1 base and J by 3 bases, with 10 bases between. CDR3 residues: CASSLGGVDYNEQFF. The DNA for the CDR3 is TGTGCCAGCAGCTTAGGGGGAGTTGACTACAATGAGCAGTTCTTC.

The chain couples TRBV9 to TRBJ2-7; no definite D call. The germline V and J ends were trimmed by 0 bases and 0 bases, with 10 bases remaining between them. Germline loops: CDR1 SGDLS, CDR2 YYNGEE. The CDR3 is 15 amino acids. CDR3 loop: CASSVAPKSSYEQYF. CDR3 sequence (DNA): TGTGCCAGCAGCGTAGCCCCAAAGAGCTCCTACGAGCAGTACTTC.

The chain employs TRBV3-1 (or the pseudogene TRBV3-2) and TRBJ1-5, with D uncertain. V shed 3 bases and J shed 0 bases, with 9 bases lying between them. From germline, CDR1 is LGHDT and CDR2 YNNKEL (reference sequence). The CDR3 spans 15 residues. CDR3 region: CASSHRIDSNQPQHF. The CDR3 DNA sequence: TGTGCCAGCAGCCATAGAATCGATAGCAATCAGCCCCAGCATTTT.

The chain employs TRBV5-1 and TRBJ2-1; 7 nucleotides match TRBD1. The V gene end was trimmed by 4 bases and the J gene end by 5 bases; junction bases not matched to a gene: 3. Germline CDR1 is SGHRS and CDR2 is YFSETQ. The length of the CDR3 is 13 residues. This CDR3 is CASSPGQNNEQFF. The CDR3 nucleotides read TGCGCCAGCAGCCCGGGACAGAACAATGAGCAGTTCTTC.

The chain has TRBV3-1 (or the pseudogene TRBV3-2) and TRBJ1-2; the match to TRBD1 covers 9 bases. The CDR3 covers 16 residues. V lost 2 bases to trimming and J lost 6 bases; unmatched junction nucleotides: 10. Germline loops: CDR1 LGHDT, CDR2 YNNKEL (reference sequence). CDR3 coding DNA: TGTGCCAGCAGCCAACCCGGGACAGGGAACGAGAATGGCTACACCTTC. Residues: CASSQPGTGNENGYTF.

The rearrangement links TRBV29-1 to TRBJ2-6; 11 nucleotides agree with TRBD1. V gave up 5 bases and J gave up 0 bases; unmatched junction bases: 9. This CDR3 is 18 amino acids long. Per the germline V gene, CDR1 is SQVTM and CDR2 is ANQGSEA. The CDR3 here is CSVLVQGQGDSGANVLTF. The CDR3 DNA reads TGCAGCGTTTTGGTCCAGGGACAGGGGGACTCTGGGGCCAACGTCCTGACTTTC.

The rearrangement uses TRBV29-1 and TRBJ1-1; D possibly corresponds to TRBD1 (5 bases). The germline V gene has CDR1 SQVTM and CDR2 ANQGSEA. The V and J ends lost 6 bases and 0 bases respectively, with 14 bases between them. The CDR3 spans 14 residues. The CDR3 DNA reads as TGCAGCGTCCGATGGGGGGAAGTGAACACTGAAGCTTTCTTT. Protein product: CSVRWGEVNTEAFF.

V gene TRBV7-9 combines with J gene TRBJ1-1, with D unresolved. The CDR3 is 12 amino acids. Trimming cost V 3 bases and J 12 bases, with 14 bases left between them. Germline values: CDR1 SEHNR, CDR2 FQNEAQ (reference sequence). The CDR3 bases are TGTGCCAGCAGCTTTGAGGGCGGCCTGACTTTCTTT. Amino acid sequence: CASSFEGGLTFF.

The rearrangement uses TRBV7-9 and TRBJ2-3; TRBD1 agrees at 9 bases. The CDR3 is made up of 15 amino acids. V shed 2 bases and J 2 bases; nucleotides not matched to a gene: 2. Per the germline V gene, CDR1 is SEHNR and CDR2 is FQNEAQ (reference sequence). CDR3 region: CASSLWDRDTDTQYF. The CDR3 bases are TGTGCCAGCAGCTTATGGGACAGGGACACAGATACGCAGTATTTT.

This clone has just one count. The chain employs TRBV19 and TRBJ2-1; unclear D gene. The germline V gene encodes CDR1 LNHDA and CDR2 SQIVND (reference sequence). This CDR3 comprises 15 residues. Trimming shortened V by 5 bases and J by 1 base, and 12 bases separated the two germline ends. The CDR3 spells CASSSQARSYNEQFF. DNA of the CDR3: TGTGCCAGTAGTTCGCAGGCGAGATCCTACAATGAGCAGTTCTTC.

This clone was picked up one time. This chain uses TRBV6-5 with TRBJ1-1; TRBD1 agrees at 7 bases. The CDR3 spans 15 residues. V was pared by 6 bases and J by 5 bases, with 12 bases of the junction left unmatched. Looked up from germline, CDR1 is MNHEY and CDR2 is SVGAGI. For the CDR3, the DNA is TGTGCCAGCAGGAAGAACGCAGGGACAGCTACTGAAGCTTTCTTT. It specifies CASRKNAGTATEAFF.

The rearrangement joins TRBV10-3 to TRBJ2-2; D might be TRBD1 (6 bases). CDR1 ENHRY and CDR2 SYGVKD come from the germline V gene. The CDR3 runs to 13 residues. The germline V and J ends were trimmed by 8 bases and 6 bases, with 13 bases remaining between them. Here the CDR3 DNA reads TGTGCCATCGGCGCAGGGGACCCCGGGGAGCTGTTTTTT. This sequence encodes CAIGAGDPGELFF.

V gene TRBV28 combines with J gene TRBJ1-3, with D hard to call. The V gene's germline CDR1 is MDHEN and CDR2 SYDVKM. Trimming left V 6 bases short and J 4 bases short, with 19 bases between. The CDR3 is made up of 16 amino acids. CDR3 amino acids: CASSLLSSGIGNTIYF. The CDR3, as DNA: TGTGCCAGCAGCCTTTTAAGCTCCGGGATCGGAAACACCATATATTTT.

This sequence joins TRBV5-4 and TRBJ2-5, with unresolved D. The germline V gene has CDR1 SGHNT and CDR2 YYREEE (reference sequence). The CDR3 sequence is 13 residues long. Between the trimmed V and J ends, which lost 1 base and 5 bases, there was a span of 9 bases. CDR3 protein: CASSLIPPETQYF. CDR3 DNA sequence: TGTGCCAGCAGCTTGATCCCCCCGGAGACCCAGTACTTC.